These 9 T cell receptor beta chains originate from one sample sequenced in a study of chemoradiotherapy in HPV16-positive cancers. TCRdb's table, derived via immunoSEQ multiplex PCR, lists solely in-frame clones and lacks some. The sample contains roughly 12,000 clones, around three fifths of which appear only once. Sampling was conducted from a patient who underwent chemoradiotherapy. These receptors came from a human donor with HPV-associated anogenital cancer.

The chain is built from TRBV28 and TRBJ2-7, with unresolved D. The V gene lost 5 bases and the J gene lost 2 bases, with 10 bases spanning the gap. Per germline, CDR1 MDHEN and CDR2 SYDVKM. This CDR3 spans 13 amino acids. CDR3 loop: CASSTRGPYEQYF. The CDR3 DNA reads TGTGCCAGCAGTACCCGAGGACCCTACGAGCAGTACTTC.

This clone was seen only a few times. CDR3 DNA sequence: TGTGCCAGCTCACCAGGAGGGAACTATGGCTACACCTTC. Its translation is CASSPGGNYGYTF. V gene TRBV18 combines with J gene TRBJ1-2; D is uncertain. Germline values: CDR1 KGHSH, CDR2 LQKENI. The CDR3 is made up of 13 amino acids. V lost 2 bases to trimming and J lost 2 bases, with 6 bases between them.

V usage is TRBV5-1 and J usage is TRBJ2-1; no firm D call. CDR3 length equals 15 residues. Per germline, CDR1 SGHRS and CDR2 YFSETQ. V dropped 0 bases and J dropped 4 bases, with 11 bases sitting between them. CDR3 nucleotides: TGCGCCAGCAGCTTGGCCGGTACAGATTACAATGAGCAGTTCTTC. Protein product: CASSLAGTDYNEQFF.

This clone was recorded a few times. This chain joins TRBV7-9 and TRBJ2-7, with TRBD1 matching over 9 bases. In germline, CDR1 is SEHNR, CDR2 FQNEAQ (reference sequence). The J segment lost 5 bases and the V segment lost 1 base, leaving 6 bases of the junction unmatched. The CDR3 extends over 15 amino acids. The CDR3 spells CASSLDRGRYNEQYF. CDR3 nucleotides: TGTGCCAGCAGCTTAGACAGGGGGCGTTATAACGAGCAGTACTTC.

V usage is TRBV2 and J usage is TRBJ2-3, with D perhaps TRBD1 (5 bases). This CDR3 has 14 residues. V was shortened by 3 bases and J by 2 bases, with 9 bases between the two germline ends. Per germline, CDR1 SNHLY and CDR2 FYNNEI. The CDR3 DNA sequence: TGTGCCAGCAGTGAGGTCAGGGCCACAGATACGCAGTATTTT. It translates to CASSEVRATDTQYF.

The chain links TRBV9 to TRBJ2-1; D could derive from TRBD1 or TRBD2 (7 bases each). The V gene lost 4 bases and the J gene lost 7 bases, with 12 bases spanning the gap. This CDR3 has 13 residues. Per germline, CDR1 SGDLS and CDR2 YYNGEE. The CDR3 nucleotides are TGTGCCAGCAGCCCAGGGGGGGCAAATGAGCAGTTCTTC. Amino acid sequence: CASSPGGANEQFF.

This chain links TRBV7-6 with TRBJ1-1, with D possibly TRBD1 on 6 matching bases. V was trimmed by 2 bases and J by 4 bases, leaving 8 bases between them. The CDR3 extends over 13 amino acids. CDR1 and CDR2 from the germline V gene are SGHVS and FNYEAQ. CDR3 residues: CASSLQGLTEAFF. DNA for the CDR3: TGTGCCAGCAGCTTACAGGGGCTCACTGAAGCTTTCTTT.

The chain is built from TRBV6-4 and TRBJ1-1; no reliable D call. The germline V gene encodes CDR1 MRHNA and CDR2 SNTAGT. Trimming took off 3 bases at V and 5 bases at J, with 16 bases between the two ends. The CDR3 contains 15 residues. The CDR3 DNA is TGTGCCAGCAGTGAGGTTGGTCTCGGTAGGACTGAAGCTTTCTTT. The encoded protein is CASSEVGLGRTEAFF.

The V and J genes are TRBV5-5 and TRBJ1-2; tentatively, D is TRBD1 (5 bases). Between the trimmed V and J ends, which lost 2 bases and 3 bases, there was a span of 14 bases. Germline V lookup: CDR1 SGHKS, CDR2 YYEKEE (reference sequence). This CDR3 comprises 15 residues. Here the CDR3 DNA reads TGTGCCAGCAGCTTTCGGGCCTTGGGGGACTATGGCTACACCTTC. Its translation: CASSFRALGDYGYTF.